This T cell receptor beta chain is drawn from a study of cytomegalovirus exposure and HLA in healthy donors. The PCR had 60 Vbeta and 13 Jbeta primers. Clones were read by immunoSEQ multiplex PCR, and TCRdb kept only the in-frame ones, dropping some. Of more than 150,000 clones listed, 75% were seen once; the top ten hold roughly 7.6%. V lost 8 bases to trimming and J lost 1 base; unmatched junction nucleotides: 3. The CDR3 is made up of 13 amino acids. Germline values: CDR1 MDHEN, CDR2 SYDVKM. The material sequenced was PBMCs. This TCR derives from a woman in her thirties or forties in good health and CMV-seropositive. The chain couples TRBV28 to TRBJ1-1; 8 bases agree with TRBD1. CDR3 DNA sequence: TGTGCCAGCCTAGACAGGGGGAACACTGAAGCTTTCTTT. Encoded protein: CASLDRGNTEAFF. Variable domain in full (rest from reference TRBV28 and TRBJ1-1): DVKVTQSSRYLVKRTGEKVFLECVQDMDHENMFWYRQDPGLGLRLIYFSYDVKMKEKGDIPEGYSVSREKKERFSLILESASTNQTSMYLCASLDRGNTEAFFGQGTRLTVV.